Below, 22 T cell receptor beta chains from the same sample are listed, as sequenced in a study of blood T cell repertoires in COVID-19. Sequencing used immunoSEQ multiplex PCR; TCRdb keeps in-frame clones, though not all of them. The repertoire holds more than 60,000 clones, with 88% as singletons. The sequenced sample consisted of peripheral blood. The source of these receptors is a woman aged 55-70 years with COVID-19, enrolled during active disease.

The chain employs TRBV5-6 and TRBJ2-5, with a possible D match to TRBD2 (5 bases). The CDR3 is 16 residues long. V dropped 0 bases and J dropped 0 bases, with 12 bases sitting between them. Germline-derived CDR1 and CDR2 are SGHDT and YYEEEE. The CDR3 reads CASSLGLAKHQETQYF. The CDR3 DNA follows: TGTGCCAGCAGCTTGGGTCTAGCTAAACACCAAGAGACCCAGTACTTC.

The chain combines TRBV5-4 with TRBJ2-3, with D possibly being TRBD1 (7 bases). Germline V gene data show CDR1 as SGHNT and CDR2 as YYREEE (reference sequence). The CDR3 runs 16 residues. The ends were cut back, 4 bases at V and 0 bases at J, with 15 bases in the middle. CDR3 loop: CASSLARGVSTDTQYF. Written as DNA, the CDR3 is TGTGCCAGCAGCCTTGCCAGGGGGGTTAGCACAGATACGCAGTATTTT. Full variable domain (rest looked up from reference TRBV5-4 and TRBJ2-3): ETGVTQSPTHLIKTRGQQVTLRCSSQSGHNTVSWYQQALGQGPQFIFQYYREEENGRGNFPPRFSGLQFPNYSSELNVNALELDDSALYLCASSLARGVSTDTQYFGPGTRLTVL.

The rearrangement links TRBV6-6 to TRBJ1-5, with D perhaps TRBD1 (6 bases). V was trimmed by 0 bases and J by 5 bases, leaving 14 bases between them. The CDR3 sequence is 16 residues long. Germline V gene data show CDR1 as MNHNY and CDR2 as SVGAGI (reference sequence). The CDR3 DNA sequence: TGTGCCAGCAGTTACTCTTACAGGGAGGGGGATCAGCCCCAGCATTTT. Its translation: CASSYSYREGDQPQHF.

In this sample, this clone turned up once. The chain combines TRBV6-1 with TRBJ2-7; the D gene is possibly TRBD1 (6 bases). Germline V gene data show CDR1 as MNHNS and CDR2 as SASEGT. Trimming cost V 4 bases and J 1 base, with 17 bases left between them. CDR3 size: 16 residues. CDR3 in amino acids: CASSVGQFPGSYEQYF. In nucleotides, the CDR3 is TGTGCCAGCAGTGTTGGACAGTTCCCCGGTTCCTACGAGCAGTACTTC.

The CDR3 is CASSSGLRDRERGGYTF. CDR3 coding DNA: TGTGCCAGCAGCTCGGGCCTCCGGGACAGGGAAAGGGGTGGCTACACCTTC. The chain employs TRBV7-9 and TRBJ1-2; 9 bases line up with TRBD1. This CDR3 has 17 residues. Germline CDR1 SEHNR, CDR2 FQNEAQ (reference sequence). The V segment lost 4 bases and the J segment 7 bases; nucleotides outside the gene matches: 16. The full variable domain, in which reference TRBV7-9 and TRBJ1-2 provide the parts outside the CDR3, is DTGVSQNPRHKITKRGQNVTFRCDPISEHNRLYWYRQTLGQGPEFLTYFQNEAQLEKSRLLSDRFSAERPKGSFSTLEIQRTEQGDSAMYLCASSSGLRDRERGGYTFGSGTRLTVV.

The gene calls are TRBV5-6 and TRBJ1-1, with 10 bases identical to TRBD1. V shed 3 bases, J shed 12 bases, and the junction held 8 bases outside the gene matches. The CDR3 covers 13 residues. In germline, CDR1 is SGHDT, CDR2 YYEEEE. CDR3 loop: CASSSGGTGATFF. CDR3 coding DNA: TGTGCCAGCAGCTCGGGAGGGACAGGGGCTACTTTCTTT.

This clone was found once. The gene calls are TRBV29-1 and TRBJ1-1; D gene ambiguous. Germline assignment: CDR1 SQVTM and CDR2 ANQGSEA. V was trimmed by 4 bases and J by 1 base, leaving 10 bases between them. The CDR3 spans 13 residues. The CDR3, as DNA: TGCAGCGTTGGTATAATACAGAACACTGAAGCTTTCTTT. As protein: CSVGIIQNTEAFF.

The J gene is TRBJ2-2, the V gene TRBV19; TRBD2 is a possible D gene (6 bases). Germline values: CDR1 LNHDA, CDR2 SQIVND (reference sequence). CDR3 length: 15 residues. Trimming removed 3 bases from V and 0 bases from J, with 8 bases in between. CDR3 protein: CASSITSTNTGELFF. DNA for the CDR3: TGTGCCAGTAGTATTACTAGCACGAACACCGGGGAGCTGTTTTTT.

The rearrangement joins TRBV18 to TRBJ2-1; TRBD2 matches at 10 bases. The length of the CDR3 is 16 residues. Germline V lookup: CDR1 KGHSH, CDR2 LQKENI. The trim removed 0 bases at V and 5 bases at J, leaving 4 bases unmatched. The CDR3 nucleotides read TGTGCCAGCTCACCACCCAGCGGGGGGGCCCACAATGAGCAGTTCTTC. Protein product: CASSPPSGGAHNEQFF.

V and J are TRBV11-1 and TRBJ2-2; 15 bases fit TRBD2. Germline trimming cut 6 bases from V and 7 bases from J; bases unmatched to any gene: 6. The CDR3 consists of 16 residues. Germline V gives CDR1 SGHAT, CDR2 FQDESV (reference sequence). For the CDR3, the DNA is TGTGCCAGCAGTTTGGGACTAGCGGGGGGTGACGGGGAGCTGTTTTTT. It yields the protein CASSLGLAGGDGELFF.

The J gene is TRBJ2-1, the V gene TRBV12-3 or TRBV12-4, with no clear D. CDR3 size: 12 residues. Between the trimmed V and J ends, which lost 3 bases and 10 bases, there was a span of 10 bases. CDR3 region: CASSLELYEQFF. CDR3 bases: TGTGCCAGCAGTTTGGAGCTTTACGAGCAGTTCTTC.

V usage is TRBV4-1 and J usage is TRBJ1-2; 8 bases are a match to TRBD1. The length of the CDR3 is 14 residues. Trimming took 3 bases from V and 7 from J; bases not matched to a gene: 7. CDR1 is MGHRA and CDR2 is YSYEKL in the germline V gene. The CDR3 DNA reads TGCGCCAGCAGCCAGACTGCAGGGGGCCGTGGCTACACCTTC. It encodes CASSQTAGGRGYTF.

The V and J genes are TRBV2 and TRBJ1-2; 7 bases are shared with TRBD1. The length of the CDR3 is 14 residues. Trimming took 6 bases from V and 3 from J; bases not matched to a gene: 7. CDR1 and CDR2 from the germline V gene are SNHLY and FYNNEI. The CDR3 protein is CASSTGTADYGYTF. The CDR3 bases are TGTGCCAGCAGCACCGGGACAGCGGACTATGGCTACACCTTC.

This clone has just one count. The chain recombines TRBV13 with TRBJ1-1; 7 bases align to TRBD1. From germline, CDR1 is PRHDT and CDR2 FYEKMQ (reference sequence). The CDR3 sequence is 15 residues long. Losses at the gene ends were 5 bases for V and 3 bases for J; bases not matched to a gene: 9. The CDR3 nucleotides are TGTGCCAGCAGCCCCACAGGGGAAGTGTACACTGAAGCTTTCTTT. Its protein product is CASSPTGEVYTEAFF.

The chain has TRBV2 and TRBJ2-3; a possible D gene is TRBD2 (6 bases). The CDR3 length is 12 residues. Germline values: CDR1 SNHLY, CDR2 FYNNEI. Trimming pared 5 bases from V and 3 bases from J, leaving 6 bases between. This chain's CDR3 is CASSSGTDTQYF. The CDR3 DNA reads as TGTGCCAGCAGTAGCGGGACAGATACGCAGTATTTT.

This clone was seen just once. The chain links TRBV5-1 to TRBJ2-3; D gene ambiguous. From germline, CDR1 is SGHRS and CDR2 YFSETQ. This CDR3 is built from 14 residues. Trimming shortened V by 0 bases and J by 1 base, and 6 bases separated the two germline ends. CDR3 sequence: CASSLALGTDTQYF. The CDR3 nucleotides are TGCGCCAGCAGCTTGGCCCTAGGCACAGATACGCAGTATTTT.

The rearrangement links TRBV28 to TRBJ1-3, with 10 bases that match TRBD1. The CDR3 sequence is 17 residues long. Trimming at V came to 2 bases and at J to 0 bases, leaving 4 bases not matched to a gene. Germline loops: CDR1 MDHEN, CDR2 SYDVKM. The CDR3 loop is CASSLTTGGISGNTIYF. The DNA of the CDR3 is TGTGCCAGCAGTTTAACGACAGGGGGCATCTCTGGAAACACCATATATTTT. The entire variable domain, with the rest obtained from reference TRBV28 and TRBJ1-3, is as follows: DVKVTQSSRYLVKRTGEKVFLECVQDMDHENMFWYRQDPGLGLRLIYFSYDVKMKEKGDIPEGYSVSREKKERFSLILESASTNQTSMYLCASSLTTGGISGNTIYFGEGSWLTVV.

The chain joins TRBV6-5 to TRBJ1-1, with 10 bases fitting TRBD1. The germline CDR1 and CDR2 sequences are MNHEY and SVGAGI. The junction had 4 bases not matched to a gene; V was cut back by 5 bases and J by 1 base. This CDR3 is built from 15 residues. CDR3 region: CASSRRDRGNTEAFF. The CDR3 nucleotides read TGTGCCAGCAGTCGCCGGGACAGGGGGAACACTGAAGCTTTCTTT.

In this sample, this clone turned up once. J is TRBJ2-6 and V is TRBV28; maybe TRBD1 (6 bases). V was trimmed by 6 bases and J by 4 bases, leaving 16 bases between them. The CDR3 has 16 amino acids. Germline V lookup: CDR1 MDHEN, CDR2 SYDVKM. In DNA, the CDR3 is TGTGCCAGCAGCCCCCAGGGGACGTCCGGGGCCAACGTCCTGACTTTC. Translating gives CASSPQGTSGANVLTF.

The V and J genes are TRBV30 and TRBJ2-7, with 8 positions matching TRBD2. The CDR3 is 12 amino acids. From germline, CDR1 is GTSNPN and CDR2 SVGIG (reference sequence). Trimming removed 8 bases from V and 2 bases from J; junction bases left unmatched: 5. CDR3 in amino acids: CAVSGDTYEQYF. CDR3 DNA sequence: TGTGCCGTTAGCGGGGACACCTACGAGCAGTACTTC.

The chain carries TRBV7-9 and TRBJ2-7; D perhaps matches TRBD1 (7 bases). The germline V and J ends were trimmed by 2 bases and 4 bases, with 12 bases remaining between them. This CDR3 is built from 14 residues. CDR1 and CDR2 (germline): SEHNR, FQNEAQ (reference sequence). The CDR3 region is CASSLLTGTYEQYF. The CDR3 region has the DNA TGTGCCAGCAGCTTACTGACAGGGACTTACGAGCAGTACTTC. Together with reference TRBV7-9 and TRBJ2-7, the CDR3 gives the full variable domain: DTGVSQNPRHKITKRGQNVTFRCDPISEHNRLYWYRQTLGQGPEFLTYFQNEAQLEKSRLLSDRFSAERPKGSFSTLEIQRTEQGDSAMYLCASSLLTGTYEQYFGPGTRLTVT.

The CDR3: CASKISGGNTGELFF. In DNA, the CDR3 is TGTGCCAGCAAAATTAGCGGAGGGAACACCGGGGAGCTGTTTTTT. V usage is TRBV7-2 and J usage is TRBJ2-2, with D possibly being TRBD2 (6 bases). This CDR3 is 15 amino acids long. Germline V gene data show CDR1 as SGHTA and CDR2 as FQGNSA. Trimming removed 7 bases at V and 1 base at J, with 13 bases between.